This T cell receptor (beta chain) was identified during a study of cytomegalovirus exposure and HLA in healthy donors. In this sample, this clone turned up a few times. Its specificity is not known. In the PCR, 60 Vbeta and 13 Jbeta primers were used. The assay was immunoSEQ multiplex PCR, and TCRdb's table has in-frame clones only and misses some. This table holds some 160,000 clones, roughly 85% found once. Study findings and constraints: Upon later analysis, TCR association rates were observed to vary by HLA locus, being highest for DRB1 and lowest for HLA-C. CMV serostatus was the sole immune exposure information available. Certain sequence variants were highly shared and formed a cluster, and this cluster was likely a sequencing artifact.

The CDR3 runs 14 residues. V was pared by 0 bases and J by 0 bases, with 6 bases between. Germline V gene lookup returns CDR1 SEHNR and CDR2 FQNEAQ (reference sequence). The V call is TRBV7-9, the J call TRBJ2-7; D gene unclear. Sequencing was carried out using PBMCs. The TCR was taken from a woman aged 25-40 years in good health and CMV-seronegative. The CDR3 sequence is CASSLALSSYEQYF. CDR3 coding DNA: TGTGCCAGCAGCTTAGCTTTGAGCTCCTACGAGCAGTACTTC.